This T cell receptor (beta chain) was observed in a study of shared T cell receptors in the human thymus. The germline gives CDR1 SGHNT, CDR2 YYREEE (reference sequence). V lost 1 base to trimming and J lost 3 bases, with 8 bases between them. The CDR3 runs to 14 residues. Profiling relied on immunoSEQ multiplex PCR, and the TCRdb table lists in-frame clones only, not all of them. Of about 660,000 clones in the sample, roughly 88% are singletons; the top ten hold approximately 0.01%. This clone was counted only a few times. A further study also used this sample, focusing on human thymus T cells. This second study notes: Samples came from healthy Finnish infants during open corrective cardiac surgery. Resections from corrective heart surgery supplied the thymus tissue. What appeared biased in thymic and blood repertoires was the usage of V and J genes. Related research examined unrelated individuals and reported that their thymic repertoires overlapped highly.

This clonotype was obtained from a boy under two years old with a congenital heart defect. Material for sequencing was thymocytes. The chain recombines TRBV5-4 with TRBJ1-3; TRBD1 is a possible D gene (6 bases). The CDR3 loop reads CASSLQGYGNTIYF. The CDR3 DNA follows: TGTGCCAGCAGCTTGCAGGGGTATGGAAACACCATATATTTT.